Presented here are 24 T cell receptor beta chains from one specimen sequenced in a study of early stage breast cancer tumors. Libraries were prepared by immunoSEQ multiplex PCR; TCRdb keeps only in-frame clonotypes and omits some of them. The data contain just under 30,000 clones, approximately 84% of them singletons. The sample consisted of blood. The origin of the receptors is a person between 50 and 60 years old with breast cancer.

V is TRBV18 and J is TRBJ2-1, with TRBD1 matching over 8 bases. Germline lookup yields CDR1 KGHSH and CDR2 LQKENI. The CDR3 extends over 14 amino acids. With 2 bases clipped from V and 7 bases from J, the junction kept 4 bases outside the gene matches. This CDR3 reads CASSPSRGLNEQFF. The CDR3 bases are TGTGCCAGCTCACCATCCAGGGGGCTGAATGAGCAGTTCTTC.

This chain uses TRBV10-3 with TRBJ2-2, with 7 bases identical to TRBD2. The CDR3 is 14 amino acids. CDR1 is ENHRY and CDR2 is SYGVKD in the germline V gene. Unmatched junction bases numbered 6, after V lost 8 bases and J lost 3 bases. The CDR3 reads CAISEGGDTGELFF. The CDR3 nucleotides read TGTGCCATCTCCGAGGGAGGGGACACCGGGGAGCTGTTTTTT.

This clone was counted between two and nine times. The gene calls are TRBV7-2 and TRBJ2-7; D is unresolved. The CDR3 length is 14 residues. Trimming shortened V by 1 base and J by 2 bases, and 9 bases separated the two germline ends. Per germline, CDR1 SGHTA and CDR2 FQGNSA. Here the CDR3 DNA reads TGTGCCAGCAGCTTAGGAATGAGTGCCTACGAGCAGTACTTC. Its translation: CASSLGMSAYEQYF. The variable domain in full, with the rest retrieved from reference TRBV7-2 and TRBJ2-7, is GAGVSQSPSNKVTEKGKDVELRCDPISGHTALYWYRQSLGQGLEFLIYFQGNSAPDKSGLPSDRFSAERTGGSVSTLTIQRTQQEDSAVYLCASSLGMSAYEQYFGPGTRLTVT.

The J gene is TRBJ2-2, the V gene TRBV7-2, with D possibly being TRBD2 (5 bases). Per the germline V gene, CDR1 is SGHTA and CDR2 is FQGNSA. The CDR3 spans 17 residues. The V end lost 1 base, the J end lost 0 bases, and 12 bases lay between the germline ends. The CDR3 loop reads CASSLGAREANTGELFF. CDR3 DNA sequence: TGTGCCAGCAGCTTAGGTGCCCGGGAAGCGAACACCGGGGAGCTGTTTTTT.

The rearrangement joins TRBV27 to TRBJ2-7, with 9 positions matching TRBD1. The CDR3 is made up of 14 amino acids. Germline values: CDR1 MNHEY, CDR2 SMNVEV (reference sequence). Germline trimming cut 5 bases from V and 6 bases from J; bases unmatched to any gene: 8. CDR3: CASSAGTGFREQYF. The CDR3 nucleotides are TGTGCCAGCAGTGCCGGGACAGGGTTCCGCGAGCAGTACTTC.

CDR3 nucleotides: TGTGCCAGCAGCATCTACCGGGACAGGTCTAACTATGGCTACACCTTC. Residues: CASSIYRDRSNYGYTF. The chain employs TRBV9 and TRBJ1-2; TRBD1 aligns across 8 bases. The CDR3 has 16 residues. V was pared by 4 bases and J by 0 bases, with 8 bases of the junction left unmatched. CDR1 and CDR2 from the germline V gene are SGDLS and YYNGEE.

The count of this clone is one. V usage is TRBV28 and J usage is TRBJ2-6; D not resolved. V was shortened by 3 bases and J by 0 bases, with 6 bases between the two germline ends. CDR3 length: 15 residues. Germline CDR1 is MDHEN and CDR2 is SYDVKM. CDR3 bases: TGTGCCAGCAGTTTGGGATTCTCTGGGGCCAACGTCCTGACTTTC. Its translation: CASSLGFSGANVLTF.

The chain joins TRBV30 to TRBJ1-5; unclear D gene. The ends were cut back, 0 bases at V and 4 bases at J, with 7 bases in the middle. The CDR3 runs 13 residues. The germline V gene encodes CDR1 GTSNPN and CDR2 SVGIG (reference sequence). CDR3 nucleotides: TGTGCCTGGAGTGTACAAGTGAATCAGCCCCAGCATTTT. Translated: CAWSVQVNQPQHF.

A single count supports this clone. The chain is built from TRBV4-1 and TRBJ2-5; 7 nucleotides line up with TRBD2. The CDR3 is made up of 13 amino acids. J gave up 3 bases and V 2 bases, and 0 bases lay outside the gene matches. In germline, CDR1 is MGHRA, CDR2 YSYEKL. The CDR3 loop reads CASSQRGEETQYF. Here the CDR3 DNA reads TGCGCCAGCAGCCAACGGGGGGAAGAGACCCAGTACTTC.

This chain uses TRBV5-1 with TRBJ2-3; TRBD2 agrees at 8 bases. This CDR3 region has 16 residues. Germline values: CDR1 SGHRS, CDR2 YFSETQ. V lost 0 bases, J lost 4 bases, and 7 bases stayed unmatched. The CDR3: CASSLGISGSADTQYF. The CDR3 nucleotides are TGCGCCAGCAGCTTGGGTATAAGCGGGAGCGCAGATACGCAGTATTTT.

The J gene is TRBJ2-7, the V gene TRBV18, with D perhaps TRBD1 or TRBD2 (5 bases each). V shed 2 bases and J shed 4 bases, with 18 bases lying between them. CDR1 KGHSH and CDR2 LQKENI come from the germline V gene. This CDR3 is built from 16 residues. The CDR3 protein is CASSPKGTVGAYEQYF. CDR3 bases: TGTGCCAGCTCACCAAAAGGGACGGTAGGAGCGTACGAGCAGTACTTC.

This chain links TRBV6-1 with TRBJ2-7, with a tentative D call TRBD1 (5 bases). CDR3 size: 14 residues. V was cut by 2 bases and J by 6 bases, with 14 bases left in between. Germline V gene data show CDR1 as MNHNS and CDR2 as SASEGT. CDR3 nucleotide sequence: TGTGCCAGCAGTGAAACGCGCAGGGTCGGCGAGCAGTACTTC. This encodes CASSETRRVGEQYF.

This clone occurred a few times. This sequence joins TRBV5-5 and TRBJ2-1; 10 nucleotides agree with TRBD2. The CDR3 totals 15 residues. The J segment lost 4 bases and the V segment lost 4 bases, leaving 5 bases of the junction unmatched. The germline CDR1 and CDR2 sequences are SGHKS and YYEKEE (reference sequence). CDR3 amino acids: CASSQLAGTYNEQFF. CDR3 nucleotides: TGTGCCAGCAGCCAACTAGCGGGGACATACAATGAGCAGTTCTTC.

The genes are TRBV30 and TRBJ2-7, with 13 bases aligning to TRBD2. J lost 7 bases, V lost 2 bases, and 11 bases had no gene match. CDR1 GTSNPN and CDR2 SVGIG come from the germline V gene (reference sequence). The CDR3 extends over 16 amino acids. CDR3 DNA sequence: TGTGCCTGGAGTACCGGGACTAGCGGGGCGGGTGGGGAGCAGTACTTC. This sequence encodes CAWSTGTSGAGGEQYF.

The rearrangement links TRBV6-1 to TRBJ1-1; maybe TRBD1 (6 bases). The germline gives CDR1 MNHNS, CDR2 SASEGT. The CDR3 runs 15 residues. The V and J ends lost 5 bases and 1 base respectively, with 14 bases between them. The DNA for the CDR3 is TGTGCCAGCAGTCAGACTACGGACAGGAACACTGAAGCTTTCTTT. Translation: CASSQTTDRNTEAFF.

This sequence joins TRBV5-4 and TRBJ1-1; no firm D call. The CDR3 covers 12 residues. Trimming took off 2 bases at V and 5 bases at J, with 7 bases between the two ends. Germline values: CDR1 SGHNT, CDR2 YYREEE (reference sequence). CDR3 in amino acids: CASSFPGTEAFF. The CDR3 bases are TGTGCCAGCAGCTTTCCAGGTACTGAAGCTTTCTTT.

For the CDR3, the DNA is TGTGCCAGTACCAAGGACCGGACAGGAGCGTTGAACACCGGGGAGCTGTTTTTT. Amino acid sequence: CASTKDRTGALNTGELFF. The V gene is TRBV19, the J gene TRBJ2-2; 7 positions match TRBD1. The CDR3 is 18 residues long. The V gene's germline CDR1 is LNHDA and CDR2 SQIVND (reference sequence). V lost 7 bases to trimming and J lost 1 base; unmatched junction nucleotides: 15.

This clone was counted between two and nine times. Other nucleotide sequences from this sample produce the same CDR3. The V call is TRBV7-2, the J call TRBJ2-7; D ambiguous. The CDR3 is 14 residues long. Germline CDR1 SGHTA, CDR2 FQGNSA. Trimming took 0 bases from V and 0 from J, leaving 6 bases between them. CDR3 sequence (DNA): TGTGCCAGCAGCTTAGCGTCAGACTCCTACGAGCAGTACTTC. Its protein product is CASSLASDSYEQYF.

This chain links TRBV27 with TRBJ2-4; no clear D. The V end lost 5 bases, the J end lost 9 bases, and 8 bases lay between the germline ends. Per the germline V gene, CDR1 is MNHEY and CDR2 is SMNVEV (reference sequence). This CDR3 is 11 amino acids long. The CDR3 DNA reads TGTGCCAGCAGTGAAGGGTTCATTCAGTACTTC. Its protein is CASSEGFIQYF.

This sequence joins TRBV4-2 and TRBJ1-2; D might be TRBD1 (5 bases). The germline V gene encodes CDR1 LGHNA and CDR2 YNFKEQ. The CDR3 extends over 15 amino acids. V dropped 0 bases and J dropped 3 bases, with 11 bases sitting between them. CDR3 nucleotides: TGTGCCAGCAGCCAAGATGGGGCAGGTGACTATGGCTACACCTTC. Residues: CASSQDGAGDYGYTF.

The chain links TRBV6-5 to TRBJ2-7; D possibly matches TRBD1 or TRBD2 (5 bases each). This CDR3 contains 14 residues. Germline-derived CDR1 and CDR2 are MNHEY and SVGAGI. Trimming removed 7 bases at V and 7 bases at J, with 20 bases between. CDR3 DNA sequence: TGTGCCAGCAATCGGGACGGCCCGGAAGGGGAGCAGTACTTC. This sequence encodes CASNRDGPEGEQYF.

CDR3 sequence (DNA): TGTGCCAGCAGCCGCGGGGGGGACACAGATACGCAGTATTTT. It specifies CASSRGGDTDTQYF. This chain links TRBV6-6 with TRBJ2-3; 9 nucleotides agree with TRBD2. The CDR3 spans 14 residues. The germline gives CDR1 MNHNY, CDR2 SVGAGI (reference sequence). V gave up 6 bases and J gave up 2 bases; unmatched junction bases: 3.

The chain links TRBV9 to TRBJ2-2, with a tentative D call TRBD2 (5 bases). This CDR3 spans 16 amino acids. Trimming pared 3 bases from V and 0 bases from J, leaving 12 bases between. The germline CDR1 and CDR2 sequences are SGDLS and YYNGEE. The CDR3 spells CASSGERGSNTGELFF. Here the CDR3 DNA reads TGTGCCAGCAGCGGGGAACGGGGATCGAACACCGGGGAGCTGTTTTTT.

The chain recombines TRBV6-1 with TRBJ1-1, with D hard to call. From germline, CDR1 is MNHNS and CDR2 SASEGT. V lost 3 bases and J lost 3, with 14 bases in between. This CDR3 region has 15 residues. This CDR3 is CASSEGLQWYTEAFF. CDR3 sequence (DNA): TGTGCCAGCAGTGAGGGTCTGCAATGGTACACTGAAGCTTTCTTT.